This entry lists 11 T cell receptor beta chains sequenced from one sample in a study of blood T cell repertoires in COVID-19 (dated by TCRdb to 2018 to 2021). The method behind the library was the immunoSEQ multiplex PCR assay. Not all clones reach the TCRdb copy of this immuneACCESS table, which keeps in-frame sequences only. Checked studies attribute under half of the gap to unresolved V genes and leave the rest unexplained. The sample includes roughly 8,600 clones, with around 84% observed a single time. Jointly, the top ten make up about 9.4% of the sample. Sequenced input: peripheral blood. The receptors were sampled from a human donor in a cohort sampled during active COVID-19.

The gene calls are TRBV19 and TRBJ1-2; a possible D gene is TRBD1 (5 bases). V was cut by 0 bases and J by 2 bases, with 10 bases left in between. The CDR3 loop spans 15 amino acids. Germline-derived CDR1 and CDR2 are LNHDA and SQIVND (reference sequence). The CDR3 DNA follows: TGTGCCAGTAGTATAGATCGACGGGGGAACTATGGCTACACCTTC. This translates into CASSIDRRGNYGYTF.

This chain joins TRBV3-1 (or the pseudogene TRBV3-2) and TRBJ2-1; TRBD2 agrees at 9 bases. After removal of 4 bases from V and 2 bases from J, the junction contained 6 bases not matched to a gene. CDR1 and CDR2 from the germline V gene are LGHDT and YNNKEL (reference sequence). The CDR3 has 16 amino acids. The CDR3 sequence: CASSPEAGGPYNEQFF. The CDR3 coding sequence is TGTGCCAGCAGCCCCGAGGCGGGGGGGCCCTACAATGAGCAGTTCTTC.

The chain combines TRBV4-3 with TRBJ2-7; TRBD2 might be the D (5 bases). V was trimmed by 3 bases and J by 3 bases, leaving 15 bases between them. This CDR3 spans 15 amino acids. Germline-derived CDR1 and CDR2 are LGHNA and YSLEER. The DNA of the CDR3 is TGCGCCAGCAGCCAGGGTAGCGAGATTGGCTACGAGCAGTACTTC. Translation gives CASSQGSEIGYEQYF.

This clone is large. The CDR3 DNA reads TGCAGCGTTGAGGGCGGGAATGGAAACACCATATATTTT. It specifies CSVEGGNGNTIYF. The chain couples TRBV29-1 to TRBJ1-3, with no clear D. CDR1 and CDR2 from the germline V gene are SQVTM and ANQGSEA. Between the trimmed V and J ends, which lost 3 bases and 3 bases, there was a span of 9 bases. The CDR3 is made up of 13 amino acids.

This chain connects TRBV20-1 to TRBJ2-7; 8 nucleotides line up with TRBD2. This CDR3 spans 11 amino acids. Germline V gives CDR1 DFQATT, CDR2 SNEGSKA (reference sequence). CDR3 DNA sequence: TGCAGGACTACTAGCGGCCACGAGCAGTACTTC. Its protein product is CRTTSGHEQYF.

For the CDR3, the DNA is TGTGCCAGCAGTTACCGGGACAGGAGCGAAGGCTACGAGCAGTACTTC. It codes for CASSYRDRSEGYEQYF. The rearrangement joins TRBV6-5 to TRBJ2-7, with 8 bases lining up with TRBD1. J lost 3 bases, V lost 2 bases, and 9 bases had no gene match. Per the germline V gene, CDR1 is MNHEY and CDR2 is SVGAGI. The CDR3 runs 16 residues.

The chain employs TRBV19 and TRBJ2-2, with 8 bases aligning to TRBD1. V lost 7 bases and J lost 9; bases outside the gene matches: 10. The CDR3 sequence is 14 residues long. Germline loops: CDR1 LNHDA, CDR2 SQIVND (reference sequence). The CDR3 DNA sequence: TGTGCCAGTATCCCGGGACAGGCTCCTTGGGAGCTGTTTTTT. Protein: CASIPGQAPWELFF.

As concerns this clone: This sample includes further DNA sequences coding for the same CDR3. This chain uses TRBV30 with TRBJ1-5; TRBD1 matches 9 bases. The CDR3 has 14 amino acids. V was pared by 2 bases and J by 2 bases, with 1 base of the junction left unmatched. Germline V gives CDR1 GTSNPN, CDR2 SVGIG (reference sequence). CDR3: CAWSRDRGNQPQHF. The CDR3, as DNA: TGTGCCTGGAGTCGGGACAGGGGCAATCAGCCCCAGCATTTT. Variable domain in full (rest from reference TRBV30 and TRBJ1-5): SQTIHQWPATLVQPVGSPLSLECTVEGTSNPNLYWYRQAAGRGLQLLFYSVGIGQISSEVPQNLSASRPQDRQFILSSKKLLLSDSGFYLCAWSRDRGNQPQHFGDGTRLSIL.

The CDR3 DNA sequence: TGTGCCAGCAGCTCCAGGACTAGCGGGTTAGGGGGCGGGGAGCTGTTTTTT. This encodes CASSSRTSGLGGGELFF. V and J are TRBV7-2 and TRBJ2-2; 11 positions agree with TRBD2. The V and J ends lost 4 bases and 7 bases, in that order; junction bases with no gene match: 11. CDR3 length: 17 residues. CDR1 SGHTA and CDR2 FQGNSA come from the germline V gene.

The gene calls are TRBV19 and TRBJ1-1; 9 positions agree with TRBD1. The CDR3 has 18 residues. CDR1 is LNHDA and CDR2 is SQIVND in the germline V gene (reference sequence). Unmatched junction bases numbered 11, after V lost 3 bases and J lost 0 bases. DNA for the CDR3: TGTGCCAGTAGTATGGTTGGAAGGACAGGGGCGATGAACACTGAAGCTTTCTTT. Translation gives CASSMVGRTGAMNTEAFF.

This clone was counted once. The rearrangement uses TRBV27 and TRBJ2-6; D ambiguous. The germline V gene encodes CDR1 MNHEY and CDR2 SMNVEV (reference sequence). Deletions cut 5 bases from V and 1 base from J, with 9 bases between. This CDR3 contains 15 residues. This CDR3 is CASSRHQSGANVLTF. CDR3 nucleotides: TGTGCCAGCAGTCGACACCAATCTGGGGCCAACGTCCTGACTTTC.